The rows below give T cell receptor beta chains drawn from one sample of a study of T cells in Graves' hyperthyroidism and ophthalmopathy. TCRdb independently ran MiXCR on the multiplex PCR reads; one entry per CDR3 protein. The sample carries fewer than 600,000 distinct CDR3 sequences, 14% recorded once. Sample: blood. These receptor sequences come from a middle-aged woman with Graves' hyperthyroidism. The CDR3 runs from the conserved cysteine through the conserved F or W. A D gene is named only where the DNA matches it firmly. Size values are once, few and many counts, or a class for expanded clones, and some rows have none.

CDR3	DNA	size	D	V	J
CASSAFWDRNSPLHF	TGTGCCAGCAGTGCCTTCTGGGACAGAAATTCACCCCTCCACTTT	many	TRBD1	TRBV2	TRBJ1-6
CASSFKGRLAGGPHEQYF	TGTGCCAGCAGTTTTAAGGGGAGACTAGCGGGAGGACCCCACGAGCAGTACTTC	NA	TRBD2	TRBV12-3/TRBV12-4	TRBJ2-7
CASSGLAGLGETQYF	TGTGCCAGCAGTGGACTAGCGGGATTGGGCGAGACCCAGTACTTC	many	TRBD2	TRBV6-1	TRBJ2-5
CASSLLTGSEAFF	TGTGCCAGCAGCTTATTGACAGGGTCTGAAGCTTTCTTT	NA	TRBD1	TRBV7-3	TRBJ1-1
CAWRAGPSTDTQYF	TGTGCCTGGAGGGCGGGTCCTAGCACAGATACGCAGTATTTT	many	NA	TRBV30	TRBJ2-3
CASKLGGDQPQHF	TGTGCCAGTAAATTGGGAGGGGACCAGCCCCAGCATTTT	once	NA	TRBV19	TRBJ1-5
CASSHREANTEAFF	TGTGCCAGCAGCCACAGGGAGGCGAACACTGAAGCTTTCTTT	NA	NA	TRBV6-1	TRBJ1-1
CASSLGGLHYNEQFF	TGTGCCAGCAGCTTAGGGGGACTACATTACAATGAGCAGTTCTTC	many	TRBD2	TRBV7-2	TRBJ2-1
CATSDLVGGASTDTQYF	TGTGCCACCAGTGATTTGGTCGGCGGAGCTAGCACAGATACGCAGTATTTT	many	NA	TRBV24-1	TRBJ2-3
CASSHRGQGKDYEQYF	TGTGCCAGCAGCCATAGGGGACAGGGGAAAGACTACGAGCAGTACTTC	few	TRBD1	TRBV3-1	TRBJ2-7
CASSYSTGGEQYF	TGTGCCAGCAGTTACTCTACAGGGGGCGAGCAGTACTTC	few	TRBD1	TRBV6-6	TRBJ2-7
CASSLFRDNQPQHF	TGTGCCAGCAGTTTATTTAGGGACAATCAGCCCCAGCATTTT	many	NA	TRBV28	TRBJ1-5
CASSLLGTSTHNEQFF	TGCGCCAGCAGCTTGCTCGGGACTAGCACCCACAATGAGCAGTTCTTC	NA	TRBD2	TRBV5-1	TRBJ2-1
CASSLTGRGFSYEQYF	TGTGCCAGCAGCTTGACCGGTAGAGGTTTTTCCTACGAGCAGTACTTC	NA	NA	TRBV11-2	TRBJ2-7
CASSLTQGGVDGYTF	TGTGCCAGCAGTTTAACACAGGGCGGGGTAGATGGCTACACCTTC	many	NA	TRBV12-3/TRBV12-4	TRBJ1-2
CASSQITGTYEQYF	TGTGCCAGCAGCCAAATAACGGGGACCTACGAGCAGTACTTC	NA	NA	TRBV14	TRBJ2-7
CASSQGDLFGGGTDTQYF	TGTGCCAGCAGCCAGGGAGACCTTTTCGGGGGGGGGACAGATACGCAGTATTTT	NA	TRBD2	TRBV3-1	TRBJ2-3
CASSQVFDTEAFF	TGTGCCAGCAGCCAAGTCTTCGACACTGAAGCTTTCTTT	many	NA	TRBV14	TRBJ1-1
CASKGSETQYF	TGTGCCAGTAAGGGGTCTGAGACCCAGTACTTC	NA	NA	TRBV19	TRBJ2-5
CASSPRGARGYTF	TGTGCCAGCTCACCTCGGGGGGCAAGAGGCTACACCTTC	NA	NA	TRBV18	TRBJ1-2
CSARALDSASYEQYF	TGCAGTGCTAGAGCCCTCGATAGCGCCTCCTACGAGCAGTACTTC	many	NA	TRBV20-1	TRBJ2-7
CASSRDREDTEAFF	TGTGCCAGCAGTCGGGACAGGGAGGACACTGAAGCTTTCTTT	many	TRBD1	TRBV11-3	TRBJ1-1
CSAPGPLRAKNIQYF	TGCAGTGCCCCCGGACCACTGAGAGCCAAAAACATTCAGTACTTC	many	NA	TRBV20-1	TRBJ2-4
CSARSGGDSYEQYF	TGCAGTGCTAGATCCGGGGGGGATTCCTACGAGCAGTACTTC	many	TRBD2	TRBV20-1	TRBJ2-7
CASSQGRSGRAQYF	TGTGCCAGCAGCCAAGGACGGAGTGGGCGTGCGCAGTATTTT	few	NA	TRBV14	TRBJ2-3
CASSLRKGGNEQFF	TGTGCCAGCAGCTTAAGGAAAGGGGGCAATGAGCAGTTCTTC	NA	NA	TRBV7-3	TRBJ2-1